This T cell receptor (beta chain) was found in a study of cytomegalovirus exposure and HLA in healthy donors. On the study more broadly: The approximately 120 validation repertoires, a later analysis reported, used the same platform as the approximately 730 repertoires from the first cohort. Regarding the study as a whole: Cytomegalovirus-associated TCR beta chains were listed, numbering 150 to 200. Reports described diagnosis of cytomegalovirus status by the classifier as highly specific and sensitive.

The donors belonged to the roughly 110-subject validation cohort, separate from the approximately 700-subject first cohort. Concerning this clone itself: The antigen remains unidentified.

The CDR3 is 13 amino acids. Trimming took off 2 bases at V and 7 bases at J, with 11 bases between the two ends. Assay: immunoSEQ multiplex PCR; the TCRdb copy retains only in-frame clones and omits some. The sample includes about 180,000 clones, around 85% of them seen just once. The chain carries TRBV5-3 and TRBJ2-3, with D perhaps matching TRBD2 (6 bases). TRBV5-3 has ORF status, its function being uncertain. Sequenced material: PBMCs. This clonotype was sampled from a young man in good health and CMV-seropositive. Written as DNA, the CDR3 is TGTGCCAGAAGCTTTTTACGGGACTATACGCAGTATTTT. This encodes CARSFLRDYTQYF.